The 19 T cell receptor beta chains listed next were all sequenced from one sample in a study of control samples from healthy donors and cancer patients (dated by TCRdb to about 2020). Libraries came from the immunoSEQ multiplex PCR assay. TCRdb took this table from immuneACCESS and kept in-frame rearrangements with V and J called. Such tables lack part of the clones; where checked against another copy, unresolved V genes explain under half of the gap, and the rest is unexplained. In this sample the table shows 150,000 or so clones, 90% of which occur a single time. Of the sample, roughly 2.6% is held by the ten largest clones. The sequenced sample was blood. The receptors stem from a middle-aged man in good health.

In this sample, this clone turned up once. V usage is TRBV19 and J usage is TRBJ1-5; D is ambiguous. Trimming pared 3 bases from V and 1 base from J, leaving 7 bases between. The CDR3 spans 14 residues. Germline assignment: CDR1 LNHDA and CDR2 SQIVND (reference sequence). The CDR3 region has the DNA TGTGCCAGTAGTATGGCGGGCAGCAATCAGCCCCAGCATTTT. Translation gives CASSMAGSNQPQHF.

This clone has a single count. The chain carries TRBV6-2 or TRBV6-3 and TRBJ1-3, with D hard to call. Germline V gene sequence: CDR1 MNHEY, CDR2 SVGEGT. The CDR3 runs 17 residues. Trimming stripped 0 bases from V and 0 bases from J, with 12 bases between. CDR3 amino acids: CASSYSTGRSSGNTIYF. CDR3 coding DNA: TGTGCCAGCAGTTACTCGACCGGGAGGAGCTCTGGAAACACCATATATTTT.

The genes are TRBV3-1 (or the pseudogene TRBV3-2) and TRBJ1-1; D is uncertain. Germline assignment: CDR1 LGHDT and CDR2 YNNKEL (reference sequence). This CDR3 contains 15 residues. The germline V and J ends were trimmed by 4 bases and 4 bases, with 16 bases remaining between them. The CDR3 loop reads CASSPDPSRVTEAFF. CDR3 coding DNA: TGTGCCAGCAGCCCCGATCCCAGTAGGGTCACTGAAGCTTTCTTT.

V and J are TRBV5-6 and TRBJ2-1; TRBD2 agrees at 10 bases. V trimming: 1 base; J trimming: 4 bases; junction bases outside the gene matches: 2. Germline assignment: CDR1 SGHDT and CDR2 YYEEEE. There are 15 residues in the CDR3. The CDR3 loop is CASSLPSGGYNEQFF. As DNA, the CDR3 is TGTGCCAGCAGCTTGCCTAGCGGGGGATACAATGAGCAGTTCTTC.

Comments on this clone: The identical CDR3 is also encoded by other nucleotide sequences in the sample. The chain recombines TRBV29-1 with TRBJ2-1; D is possibly TRBD2 (6 bases). In germline, CDR1 is SQVTM, CDR2 ANQGSEA. V gave up 6 bases and J gave up 10 bases, with 19 bases separating them. This CDR3 comprises 13 residues. The CDR3 protein is CSVGGGRGREQFF. The CDR3 nucleotides are TGCAGCGTGGGTGGTGGGCGGGGAAGGGAGCAGTTCTTC.

This chain uses TRBV29-1 with TRBJ1-3; D is unresolved. From germline, CDR1 is SQVTM and CDR2 ANQGSEA. The CDR3 consists of 13 residues. V was shortened by 7 bases and J by 0 bases, with 10 bases between the two germline ends. In nucleotides, the CDR3 is TGCAGCGCCCCGTGGGGCTCTGGAAACACCATATATTTT. Amino acids: CSAPWGSGNTIYF.

This chain uses TRBV5-1 with TRBJ2-2; D is unclear. The germline V gene has CDR1 SGHRS and CDR2 YFSETQ. V was clipped by 4 bases and J by 0 bases, with 13 bases between them. This CDR3 contains 16 residues. The CDR3 nucleotides read TGCGCCAGCAGCCCCTTTGGCCCCGCGAACACCGGGGAGCTGTTTTTT. This codes for CASSPFGPANTGELFF.

V and J are TRBV15 and TRBJ1-2; 8 positions agree with TRBD1. Trimming took 1 base from V and 8 from J; bases not matched to a gene: 3. There are 13 residues in the CDR3. The germline CDR1 and CDR2 sequences are LNHNV and YYDKDF (reference sequence). The CDR3 DNA follows: TGTGCCACCAGCAGAGTAACAGGGGGAGGCTACACCTTC. This sequence encodes CATSRVTGGGYTF.

J is TRBJ1-5 and V is TRBV6-1; D may be TRBD1 (5 bases). The V gene's germline CDR1 is MNHNS and CDR2 SASEGT. The CDR3 length is 12 residues. V was clipped by 3 bases and J by 9 bases, with 9 bases between them. The CDR3 coding sequence is TGTGCCAGCAGTGAGCTGGGGGGGCCCCAGCATTTT. It encodes CASSELGGPQHF.

This chain uses TRBV5-6 with TRBJ1-2; 8 nucleotides agree with TRBD1. The CDR3 covers 15 residues. With 6 bases clipped from V and 3 bases from J, the junction kept 10 bases outside the gene matches. Germline V lookup: CDR1 SGHDT, CDR2 YYEEEE. The chain's CDR3 is CASTNYRGLYYGYTF. The CDR3 nucleotides are TGTGCCAGCACCAATTACAGGGGGTTATACTATGGCTACACCTTC.

This sequence joins TRBV5-1 and TRBJ1-3; D unresolved. Germline V gene data show CDR1 as SGHRS and CDR2 as YFSETQ. This CDR3 spans 16 amino acids. Trimming shortened V by 0 bases and J by 0 bases, and 10 bases separated the two germline ends. CDR3 sequence (DNA): TGCGCCAGCAGCTTGGGGATCAGGTCCTCTGGAAACACCATATATTTT. Residues: CASSLGIRSSGNTIYF.

V usage is TRBV5-1 and J usage is TRBJ2-1; weak D call: TRBD2 (6 bases). Trimming stripped 0 bases from V and 2 bases from J, with 12 bases between. The V gene's germline CDR1 is SGHRS and CDR2 YFSETQ. This CDR3 has 16 residues. CDR3 sequence: CASSLDGGDPYNEQFF. CDR3 in DNA: TGCGCCAGCAGCTTGGATGGCGGGGACCCCTACAATGAGCAGTTCTTC.

The rearrangement uses TRBV9 and TRBJ2-5; D gene ambiguous. V dropped 0 bases and J dropped 7 bases, with 10 bases sitting between them. The CDR3 sequence is 13 residues long. Germline V lookup: CDR1 SGDLS, CDR2 YYNGEE. CDR3 in DNA: TGTGCCAGCAGCGTAGAACCGTCGGGGACCCAGTACTTC. Amino acid sequence: CASSVEPSGTQYF.

The V and J genes are TRBV9 and TRBJ1-4; D possibly corresponds to TRBD1 (6 bases). The CDR3 spans 13 residues. The germline V gene encodes CDR1 SGDLS and CDR2 YYNGEE. Trimming pared 6 bases from V and 8 bases from J, leaving 14 bases between. The CDR3 protein is CASNRDNEEKLFF. DNA of the CDR3: TGTGCCAGCAATCGGGACAATGAAGAAAAACTGTTTTTT.

The chain recombines TRBV12-3 or TRBV12-4 with TRBJ2-3; D is ambiguous. Trimming took 3 bases from V and 1 from J, leaving 5 bases between them. This CDR3 region has 13 residues. The CDR3 nucleotides are TGTGCCAGCAGTTTTTTCGGCACAGATACGCAGTATTTT. Protein sequence: CASSFFGTDTQYF.

The chain has TRBV18 and TRBJ2-1; TRBD2 matches at 12 bases. The trim removed 6 bases at V and 6 bases at J, leaving 9 bases unmatched. The V gene's germline CDR1 is KGHSH and CDR2 LQKENI. The CDR3 covers 16 residues. The CDR3 sequence: CASSEWTSGVRNEQFF. The CDR3 DNA reads as TGTGCCAGCTCGGAGTGGACTAGCGGGGTACGCAATGAGCAGTTCTTC.

The rearrangement uses TRBV9 and TRBJ1-2; 8 bases agree with TRBD1. The germline V gene has CDR1 SGDLS and CDR2 YYNGEE. The length of the CDR3 is 14 residues. Trimming cost V 0 bases and J 8 bases; bases outside gene matches: 6. The CDR3 nucleotides are TGTGCCAGCAGCGTAGATTACAGGGGGGTCGGCTACACCTTC. Translating it yields CASSVDYRGVGYTF.

The chain joins TRBV6-5 to TRBJ2-7; D possibly corresponds to TRBD2 (5 bases). The germline V gene has CDR1 MNHEY and CDR2 SVGAGI. V was shortened by 1 base and J by 2 bases, with 15 bases between the two germline ends. The CDR3 covers 16 residues. The CDR3 is CASSYWRGRATYEQYF. The CDR3 DNA reads as TGTGCCAGCAGTTACTGGCGTGGGCGGGCTACCTACGAGCAGTACTTC.

This chain connects TRBV5-1 to TRBJ1-1, with unresolved D. The germline V gene has CDR1 SGHRS and CDR2 YFSETQ. The CDR3 runs to 13 residues. V gave up 0 bases and J gave up 2 bases, with 5 bases separating them. The CDR3, as DNA: TGCGCCAGCAGCTTGGAAGTAAACACTGAAGCTTTCTTT. It is translated as CASSLEVNTEAFF.